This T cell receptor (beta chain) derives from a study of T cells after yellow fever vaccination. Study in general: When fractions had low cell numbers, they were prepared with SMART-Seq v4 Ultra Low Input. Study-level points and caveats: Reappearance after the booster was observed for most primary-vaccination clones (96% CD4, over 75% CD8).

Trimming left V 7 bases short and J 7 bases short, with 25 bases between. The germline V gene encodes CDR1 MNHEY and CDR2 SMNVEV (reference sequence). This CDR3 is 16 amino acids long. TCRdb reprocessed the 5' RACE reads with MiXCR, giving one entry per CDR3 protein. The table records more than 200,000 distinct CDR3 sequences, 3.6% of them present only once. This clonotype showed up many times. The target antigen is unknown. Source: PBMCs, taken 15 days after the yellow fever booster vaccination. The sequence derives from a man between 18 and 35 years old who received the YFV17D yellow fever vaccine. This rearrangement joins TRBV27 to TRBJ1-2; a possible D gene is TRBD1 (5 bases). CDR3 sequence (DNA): TGTGCCAGCATGGATCTTCCCGGGAGGGGACGAGGTGGCTACACCTTC. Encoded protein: CASMDLPGRGRGGYTF.